This T cell receptor beta chain was sequenced in a study of OX40 agonist ivuxolimab in advanced cancers. Study information: An agonistic anti-OX40 (CD134) antibody, ivuxolimab, was used to treat the patients. Those enrolled were around 87% male, with a mean age of approximately 60 years and ages from roughly 20 to 85.

This clone was seen a single time. Its antigen is currently unknown. Study-level points and caveats: Researchers did not establish what antigens the expanded peripheral T cells target.

Using immunoSEQ multiplex PCR, the repertoire was profiled, and TCRdb retains in-frame clones only, with some absent. The table lists 100,000 to 120,000 clones, approximately 89% of them singletons, with 0.27% in the top ten. Germline trimming cut 5 bases from V and 8 bases from J; bases unmatched to any gene: 0. Germline V gives CDR1 SGHAT, CDR2 FQNNGV. This CDR3 has 11 amino acids. This rearrangement joins TRBV11-2 to TRBJ2-1; 7 bases map to TRBD2. This clonotype was sampled from an adult with an advanced solid tumor such as melanoma, head and neck, liver or kidney cancer. The specimen was CD4+ or CD8+ T cells sorted from blood, collected in a trial of the OX40 agonist ivuxolimab. The CDR3 region has the DNA TGTGCCAGCAGCGGGAGGGATGAGCAGTTCTTC. It yields the protein CASSGRDEQFF.